Listed here is a single T cell receptor beta chain. The antigen is not known. Germline CDR1 is SGHKS and CDR2 is YYEKEE (reference sequence). This CDR3 has 15 residues. Unmatched junction bases numbered 7, after V lost 2 bases and J lost 4 bases. These data originate in a study of regulatory T cells in long-lasting Graves disease. Arm-PCR with iRepertoire HTBI primers amplified the CDR3 regions for these TCR beta libraries. From the multiplex PCR reads, TCRdb called clonotypes with MiXCR, one entry per CDR3 protein. Of hundreds of thousands of distinct CDR3 sequences in the sample, around a fifth were seen once. Study conclusions and caveats: Lower TCR diversity characterized persistent Graves' patients relative to newly diagnosed patients. Segments TRBV28, TRBJ1-2 and TRBJ2-5 showed preferential usage in persistent disease.

Time point of the sample: persistent/refractory GD, antithyroid drugs over 5 years with positive TRAb. With RNA extracted from PBMCs as input, the TCR library was made. This TCR was sampled from a female donor with Graves disease. The sample here was peripheral blood mononuclear cells (PBMCs), taken when the disease was refractory, from a patient treated with antithyroid drugs. The chain combines TRBV5-5 with TRBJ2-7; 9 nucleotides align to TRBD2. This CDR3 reads CASSFRREGRYEQYF. The DNA for the CDR3 is TGTGCCAGCAGCTTCAGGCGGGAGGGCCGGTACGAGCAGTACTTC.